The 3 T cell receptor beta chains below come from one sample, sequenced in a study of T cells after yellow fever vaccination. TCRdb recomputed calls from the 5' RACE reads with MiXCR, one row per CDR3 protein. The table lists about 260,000 distinct CDR3 sequences, about 5.2% of them singletons, with approximately 3.5% in the top ten. The starting material was CD4+ T cells sorted from PBMCs, obtained on the day of the yellow fever booster vaccination. The receptors shown here come from a young man who received the YFV17D yellow fever vaccine.

This sequence joins TRBV5-1 and TRBJ2-2; no clear D gene. Per the germline V gene, CDR1 is SGHRS and CDR2 is YFSETQ. The CDR3 is 15 residues long. Between the trimmed V and J ends, which lost 3 bases and 0 bases, there was a span of 9 bases. The CDR3 is CASSSLTPNTGELFF. CDR3 sequence (DNA): TGCGCCAGCAGCTCCTTGACACCGAACACCGGGGAGCTGTTTTTT.

This clonotype was detected only a few times. The rearrangement links TRBV10-3 to TRBJ2-7; TRBD1 matches at 10 bases. CDR3 length: 14 amino acids. Looked up from germline, CDR1 is ENHRY and CDR2 is SYGVKD. J gave up 6 bases and V 6 bases, and 8 bases lay outside the gene matches. CDR3 bases: TGTGCCATCAGAGGGACAGGGGTTTCGAGCGAGCAGTACTTC. This encodes CAIRGTGVSSEQYF.

This chain uses TRBV6-6 with TRBJ1-6; no reliable D call. Germline CDR1 and CDR2: MNHNY and SVGAGI (reference sequence). V lost 4 bases to trimming and J lost 10 bases, with 14 bases between them. CDR3 length: 14 amino acids. CDR3 protein: CASSSSDLASPLHF. The CDR3 nucleotides read TGTGCCAGCAGTTCCAGCGATTTAGCGTCACCCCTCCACTTT.